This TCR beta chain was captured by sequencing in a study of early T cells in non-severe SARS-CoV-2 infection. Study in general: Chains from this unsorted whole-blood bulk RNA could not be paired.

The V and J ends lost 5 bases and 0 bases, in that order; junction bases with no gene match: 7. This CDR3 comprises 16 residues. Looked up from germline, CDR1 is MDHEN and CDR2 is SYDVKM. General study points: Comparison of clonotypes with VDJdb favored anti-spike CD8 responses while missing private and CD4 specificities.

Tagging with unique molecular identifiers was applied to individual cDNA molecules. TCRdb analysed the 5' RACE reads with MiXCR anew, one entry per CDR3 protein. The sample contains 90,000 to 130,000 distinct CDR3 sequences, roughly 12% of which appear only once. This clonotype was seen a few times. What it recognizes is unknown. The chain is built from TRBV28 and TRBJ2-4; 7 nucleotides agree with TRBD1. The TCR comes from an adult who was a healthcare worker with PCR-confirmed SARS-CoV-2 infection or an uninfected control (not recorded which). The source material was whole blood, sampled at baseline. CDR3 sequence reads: CASSAYRGEAKNIQYF. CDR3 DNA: TGTGCCAGCAGTGCCTACAGGGGTGAAGCCAAAAACATTCAGTACTTC.